The subject of this entry is one T cell receptor (beta chain). What it binds is not known. Trimming removed 10 bases at V and 0 bases at J, with 16 bases between. There are 14 residues in the CDR3. CDR1 is SGHAT and CDR2 is FQNNGV in the germline V gene. These data originate in a study of tumor-infiltrating lymphocytes in primary liver carcinoma. About the study: The patients included men and women who were aged 30 to 69 years.

Unsorted bulk tissue (about 20-30 mg) underwent RNA and DNA co-extraction. Study conclusions and caveats: Tumor-adjacent and tumor-blood pairs displayed less overlap than did pairs of tumor regions.

Reverse transcription of approximately 0.55 ug total RNA with a constant-region primer produced TCR beta cDNA. Modified slightly, ARM-PCR produced TCR beta libraries over three nested multiplex PCR rounds. A C-beta reverse primer and TRBV1-TRBV30 forward primers served in each of the first two PCR rounds, at 10 cycles apiece. TCRdb processed the multiplex PCR reads anew with MiXCR; each CDR3 protein has one entry. In the table there are roughly 53,000 distinct CDR3 sequences, over 70% of which are singletons. The sample was liver tumor tissue from sampling region 2. The subset is: tumor region T2, inferior pole. The V and J genes are TRBV11-2 and TRBJ2-7, with no clear D. The origin of this receptor is a man aged 40-49 years with primary liver carcinoma and hepatitis B virus infection. Here the CDR3 DNA reads TGTGCCAACAGTTTAGTACTCATCTCCTACGAGCAGTACTTC. Encoded protein: CANSLVLISYEQYF.